This TCR beta chain was sequenced in a study of blood T cell repertoires in COVID-19. The participants were between about 18 and 90 years old and came from about two dozen US areas. How the authors handled the data: Amplification of reference gene primers was used by the study to estimate nucleated cell counts. The data were produced by immunoSEQ multiplex PCR, yet TCRdb's version contains in-frame clones alone and is incomplete. V and J calls and clone size come straight from that table; D and trimming were deduced from the DNA. The table includes some 250,000 clones, over 85% detected once. The CDR3 covers 14 residues. The germline V gene has CDR1 SGHRS and CDR2 YFSETQ. V shed 5 bases and J shed 1 base, with 13 bases lying between them.

The clonotype was recovered from a woman aged 25 to 45 with acute COVID-19. What was sequenced was PBMCs or T cells enriched from blood (not recorded which). The chain combines TRBV5-1 with TRBJ2-7; D may be TRBD2 (6 bases). In nucleotides, the CDR3 is TGCGCCAGCAGTTGGGGGGACCCGTCCTACGAGCAGTACTTC. Amino acid sequence: CASSWGDPSYEQYF.